The 22 T cell receptor beta chains below all came from one sample that was sequenced in a study of T cells in narcolepsy. Some clones are missing from TCRdb's copy, which holds only in-frame ones; the method was immunoSEQ multiplex PCR. Of approximately 25,000 clones detected, 86% appear once; the ten largest clones hold around 1.1%. Sample: CD45RA- memory CD4+ T cells from PBMCs. All receptors come from a human donor with narcolepsy.

This chain joins TRBV20-1 and TRBJ1-2; possibly TRBD1 for D (6 bases). Germline CDR1 DFQATT, CDR2 SNEGSKA (reference sequence). Trimming stripped 6 bases from V and 4 bases from J, with 9 bases between. This CDR3 is 11 amino acids long. The CDR3: CSAQTGYGYTF. DNA for the CDR3: TGCAGTGCCCAGACAGGCTATGGCTACACCTTC.

The gene calls are TRBV2 and TRBJ2-2; 7 bases are a match to TRBD2. This CDR3 spans 14 amino acids. Germline V gives CDR1 SNHLY, CDR2 FYNNEI. V lost 11 bases and J lost 0; bases outside the gene matches: 6. The CDR3 DNA sequence: TGTGCCGGGGGGGAGACGGCGAACACCGGGGAGCTGTTTTTT. It encodes CAGGETANTGELFF.

The chain links TRBV4-2 to TRBJ1-5; 9 bases align to TRBD1. Losses at the gene ends were 0 bases for V and 8 bases for J; bases not matched to a gene: 14. The length of the CDR3 is 18 residues. Germline CDR1 and CDR2: LGHNA and YNFKEQ. The CDR3 nucleotides are TGTGCCAGCAGCCAAGAGGACAGGGGAGGGTGGGCTCCTGAGCCCCAGCATTTT. Translated: CASSQEDRGGWAPEPQHF.

This clone was observed a single time. Other nucleotide sequences in the sample specify the same CDR3. The V gene is TRBV6-5, the J gene TRBJ1-2; D is undetermined. Between the trimmed V and J ends, which lost 5 bases and 4 bases, there was a span of 8 bases. The CDR3 has 12 residues. Germline CDR1 is MNHEY and CDR2 is SVGAGI. As DNA, the CDR3 is TGTGCCAGCAGTCCCGGGAGCTATGGCTACACCTTC. This encodes CASSPGSYGYTF.

The J gene is TRBJ1-5, the V gene TRBV5-6; the D is unclear. The V gene's germline CDR1 is SGHDT and CDR2 YYEEEE. The CDR3 contains 14 residues. Trimming cost V 4 bases and J 6 bases, with 14 bases left between them. For the CDR3, the DNA is TGTGCCAGCAGCCACTCACGGAGAAGTCAGCCCCAGCATTTT. Its protein product is CASSHSRRSQPQHF.

The chain links TRBV6-5 to TRBJ1-2; no clear D gene. CDR3 length: 14 amino acids. The V gene lost 5 bases and the J gene lost 4 bases, with 14 bases spanning the gap. Germline-derived CDR1 and CDR2 are MNHEY and SVGAGI. CDR3 sequence reads: CASSVDQSTYGYTF. The CDR3 nucleotides are TGTGCCAGCAGTGTCGACCAGAGTACCTATGGCTACACCTTC.

V and J are TRBV5-1 and TRBJ1-1, with D perhaps matching TRBD1 (5 bases). The CDR3 contains 16 residues. Germline lookup yields CDR1 SGHRS and CDR2 YFSETQ. The V end was cut by 4 bases, the J end by 1 base, with 17 bases between. The CDR3 loop is CASSPTSRGGNTEAFF. The CDR3 region has the DNA TGCGCCAGCAGCCCTACCTCTCGTGGGGGGAACACTGAAGCTTTCTTT.

V is TRBV27 and J is TRBJ1-5, with TRBD1 as a possible D gene (6 bases). The germline V gene has CDR1 MNHEY and CDR2 SMNVEV (reference sequence). V dropped 5 bases and J dropped 0 bases, with 11 bases sitting between them. The CDR3 spans 15 residues. This chain's CDR3 is CASSPGAYSNQPQHF. The DNA of the CDR3 is TGTGCCAGCAGTCCGGGGGCCTATAGCAATCAGCCCCAGCATTTT.

The chain combines TRBV6-1 with TRBJ2-7; TRBD1 matches 11 bases. This CDR3 has 13 residues. V dropped 6 bases and J dropped 8; count of bases not matched to a gene: 6. Per the germline V gene, CDR1 is MNHNS and CDR2 is SASEGT. This CDR3 is CASSGDRGNQQYV. The CDR3 bases are TGTGCCAGCAGCGGGGACAGGGGGAATCAGCAGTACGTC.

This rearrangement joins TRBV5-4 to TRBJ2-1, with 11 bases aligning to TRBD2. Trimming at V came to 3 bases and at J to 5 bases, leaving 4 bases not matched to a gene. The CDR3 covers 15 residues. Germline CDR1 is SGHNT and CDR2 is YYREEE (reference sequence). DNA for the CDR3: TGTGCCAGCAGCTCGACTAGCGGGGCCCACAATGAGCAGTTCTTC. It is translated as CASSSTSGAHNEQFF.

The chain recombines TRBV9 with TRBJ1-6, with 7 bases lining up with TRBD1. This CDR3 region has 17 residues. V dropped 4 bases and J dropped 3; count of bases not matched to a gene: 10. Germline lookup yields CDR1 SGDLS and CDR2 YYNGEE. The CDR3, as DNA: TGTGCCAGCAGCCCCGATGCAGGGGGTCGCTATAATTCACCCCTCCACTTT. Encoded protein: CASSPDAGGRYNSPLHF.

The V and J genes are TRBV6-5 and TRBJ1-2, with D uncertain. The CDR3 spans 14 residues. V dropped 8 bases and J dropped 1 base, with 14 bases sitting between them. Germline V lookup: CDR1 MNHEY, CDR2 SVGAGI. The CDR3 protein is CASSPGSGNYGYTF. Written as DNA, the CDR3 is TGTGCCAGCTCCCCCGGCAGTGGTAACTATGGCTACACCTTC.

The J gene is TRBJ2-7, the V gene TRBV10-2, with D perhaps matching TRBD1 (6 bases). The V and J ends lost 3 bases and 1 base respectively, with 10 bases between them. The germline V gene has CDR1 WSHSY and CDR2 SAAADI. The CDR3 sequence is 14 residues long. Written as DNA, the CDR3 is TGCGCCAGCAGTGACCCTGACAGGTCCTACGAGCAGTACGTC. This translates into CASSDPDRSYEQYV.

CDR3 protein: CASSSNPALYNEQFF. Here the CDR3 DNA reads TGTGCCAGCAGTTCCAACCCCGCTTTATACAATGAGCAGTTCTTC. The V call is TRBV28, the J call TRBJ2-1, with D unclear. The CDR3 sequence is 15 residues long. V was shortened by 4 bases and J by 4 bases, with 14 bases between the two germline ends. Looked up from germline, CDR1 is MDHEN and CDR2 is SYDVKM. Together with reference TRBV28 and TRBJ2-1, the CDR3 gives the full variable domain: DVKVTQSSRYLVKRTGEKVFLECVQDMDHENMFWYRQDPGLGLRLIYFSYDVKMKEKGDIPEGYSVSREKKERFSLILESASTNQTSMYLCASSSNPALYNEQFFGPGTRLTVL.

This chain joins TRBV5-4 and TRBJ1-2; no definite D call. This CDR3 is 13 amino acids long. V lost 2 bases to trimming and J lost 2 bases, with 7 bases between them. CDR1 is SGHNT, CDR2 YYREEE, per germline (reference sequence). The DNA of the CDR3 is TGTGCCAGCAGCTTTGGCCAGAACTATGGCTACACCTTC. It yields the protein CASSFGQNYGYTF.

V is TRBV5-1 and J is TRBJ1-3, with 9 bases that match TRBD1. V lost 0 bases, J lost 0 bases, and 7 bases stayed unmatched. Germline CDR1 SGHRS, CDR2 YFSETQ. The CDR3 totals 18 residues. As DNA, the CDR3 is TGCGCCAGCAGCTTGGGCAGATTGACAGGGGGCTCTGGAAACACCATATATTTT. Translated: CASSLGRLTGGSGNTIYF.

The genes are TRBV29-1 and TRBJ1-2; perhaps TRBD1 as D (6 bases). The V gene's germline CDR1 is SQVTM and CDR2 ANQGSEA. The V and J ends lost 3 bases and 2 bases respectively, with 19 bases between them. The CDR3 is 16 amino acids. Here the CDR3 reads CSVERGGDPRNYGYTF. The CDR3 DNA is TGCAGCGTTGAGAGGGGGGGGGACCCTCGGAACTATGGCTACACCTTC. Supplemented by reference TRBV29-1 and TRBJ1-2, the full variable domain reads SAVISQKPSRDICQRGTSLTIQCQVDSQVTMMFWYRQQPGQSLTLIATANQGSEATYESGFVIDKFPISRPNLTFSTLTVSNMSPEDSSIYLCSVERGGDPRNYGYTFGSGTRLTVV.

This rearrangement joins TRBV29-1 to TRBJ1-1, with D perhaps TRBD1 (5 bases). The ends were cut back, 3 bases at V and 12 bases at J, with 14 bases in the middle. The CDR3 contains 11 residues. CDR1 SQVTM and CDR2 ANQGSEA come from the germline V gene. The chain's CDR3 is CSVDQGLGPFF. CDR3 nucleotide sequence: TGCAGCGTTGATCAGGGTTTGGGTCCTTTCTTT.

This clone was detected once. The V and J genes are TRBV27 and TRBJ2-3, with 7 bases lining up with TRBD1. Germline CDR1 and CDR2: MNHEY and SMNVEV (reference sequence). The CDR3 contains 16 residues. J gave up 7 bases and V 5 bases, and 15 bases lay outside the gene matches. CDR3 nucleotide sequence: TGTGCCAGCAGTACTTTAGGGTCAGGGGGTTTCCATACGCAGTATTTT. Encoded protein: CASSTLGSGGFHTQYF.

The rearrangement uses TRBV7-6 and TRBJ2-1, with 14 bases that match TRBD2. Germline CDR1 SGHVS, CDR2 FNYEAQ. The CDR3 runs 16 residues. With 5 bases clipped from V and 7 bases from J, the junction kept 7 bases outside the gene matches. CDR3 loop: CASSPGTSGGENEQFF. CDR3 sequence (DNA): TGTGCCAGCAGCCCTGGGACTAGCGGGGGAGAAAATGAGCAGTTCTTC.

The V call is TRBV10-2, the J call TRBJ2-1; 7 bases map to TRBD2. This CDR3 has 14 amino acids. The J segment lost 7 bases and the V segment lost 5 bases, leaving 8 bases of the junction unmatched. From germline, CDR1 is WSHSY and CDR2 SAAADI. The CDR3 is CASSRSGLRNEQFF. The CDR3 DNA reads TGCGCCAGCAGTCGCTCGGGACTAAGGAATGAGCAGTTCTTC.

The table lists this clone with a count of one. This chain links TRBV2 with TRBJ2-1; perhaps TRBD1 as D (6 bases). The V and J ends lost 7 bases and 14 bases respectively, with 21 bases between them. Germline V gives CDR1 SNHLY, CDR2 FYNNEI. The CDR3 contains 13 residues. CDR3 DNA: TGTGCCAGCAAAAAATTACCAGGGGCAGGGGAGTTCTTC. It specifies CASKKLPGAGEFF.